This T cell receptor (beta chain) was identified in a study of regulatory T cells in long-lasting Graves disease. CDR3-region Arm-PCR and iRepertoire HTBI primers produced the TCR beta libraries. TCRdb independently ran MiXCR on the multiplex PCR reads; one entry per CDR3 protein. The profile shows some 320,000 distinct CDR3 sequences, 15% to 20% of them singletons. Overall study results and limits: Persistent Graves' cases showed lower TCR diversity than newly diagnosed cases.

The time point is: newly diagnosed GD, antithyroid drugs for less than 3 months. Making the TCR library involved RNA that had been extracted from PBMCs. A nine-milliliter sample of peripheral blood was drawn into EDTA tubes. In its sample, this clonotype was seen many times. Its specificity is unknown. This clonotype was obtained from a female donor with Graves disease. The sequencing used peripheral blood mononuclear cells (PBMCs), collected at new diagnosis, from a patient treated with antithyroid drugs.

CDR3 region: CASSLPRDADTQYF. For the CDR3, the DNA is TGTGCCAGCAGTTTACCCAGGGACGCAGATACGCAGTATTTT. The J gene is TRBJ2-3, the V gene TRBV28; D possibly matches TRBD1 or TRBD2 (5 bases each). Looked up from germline, CDR1 is MDHEN and CDR2 is SYDVKM. The V and J ends lost 2 bases and 4 bases respectively, with 10 bases between them. The CDR3 is 14 residues long.